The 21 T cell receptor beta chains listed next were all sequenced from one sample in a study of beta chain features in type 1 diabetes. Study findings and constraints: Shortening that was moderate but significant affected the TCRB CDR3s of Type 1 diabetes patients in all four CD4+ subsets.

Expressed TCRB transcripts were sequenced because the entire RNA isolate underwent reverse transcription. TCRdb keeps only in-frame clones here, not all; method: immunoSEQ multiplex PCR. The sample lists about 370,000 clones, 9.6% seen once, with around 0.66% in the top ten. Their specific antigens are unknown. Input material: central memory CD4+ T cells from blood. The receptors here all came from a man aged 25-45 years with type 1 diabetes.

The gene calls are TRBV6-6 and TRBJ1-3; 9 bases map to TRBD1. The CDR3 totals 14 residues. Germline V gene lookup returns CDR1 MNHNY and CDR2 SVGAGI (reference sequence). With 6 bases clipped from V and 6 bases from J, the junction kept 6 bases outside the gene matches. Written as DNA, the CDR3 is TGTGCCAGCAGGGGGACAGGGCAGGAAAACACCATATATTTT. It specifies CASRGTGQENTIYF.

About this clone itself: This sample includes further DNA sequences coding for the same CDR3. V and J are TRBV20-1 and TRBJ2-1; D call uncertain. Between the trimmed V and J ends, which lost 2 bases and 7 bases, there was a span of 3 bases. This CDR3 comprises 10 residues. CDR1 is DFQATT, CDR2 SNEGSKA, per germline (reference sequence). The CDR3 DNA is TGCAGTGCTAGAAATAATGAGCAGTTCTTC. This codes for CSARNNEQFF.

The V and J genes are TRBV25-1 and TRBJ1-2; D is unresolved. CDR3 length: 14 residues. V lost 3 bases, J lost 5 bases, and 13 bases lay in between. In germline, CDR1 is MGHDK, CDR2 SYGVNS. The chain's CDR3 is CASSDVQIPYGYTF. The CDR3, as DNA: TGTGCCAGCAGTGACGTACAGATCCCTTATGGCTACACCTTC.

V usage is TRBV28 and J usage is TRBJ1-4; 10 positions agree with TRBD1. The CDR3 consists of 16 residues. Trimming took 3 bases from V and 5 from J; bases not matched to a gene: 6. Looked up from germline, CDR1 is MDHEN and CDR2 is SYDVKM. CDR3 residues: CASSLSPGQGNEKLFF. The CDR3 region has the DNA TGTGCCAGCAGTTTGTCTCCGGGACAGGGGAATGAAAAACTGTTTTTT.

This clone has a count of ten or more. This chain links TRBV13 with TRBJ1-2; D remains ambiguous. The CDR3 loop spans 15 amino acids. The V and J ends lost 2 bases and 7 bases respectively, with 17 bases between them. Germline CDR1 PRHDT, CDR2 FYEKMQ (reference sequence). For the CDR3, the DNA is TGTGCCAGCAGCTTATACTGGGAAGGAGGTCGTGGCTACACCTTC. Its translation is CASSLYWEGGRGYTF.

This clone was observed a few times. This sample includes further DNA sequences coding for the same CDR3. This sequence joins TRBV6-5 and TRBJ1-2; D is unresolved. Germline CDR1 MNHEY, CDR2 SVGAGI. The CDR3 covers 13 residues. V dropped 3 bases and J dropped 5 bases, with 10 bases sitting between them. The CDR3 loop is CASSYGSDYGYTF. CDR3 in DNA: TGTGCCAGCAGTTATGGCTCAGATTATGGCTACACCTTC.

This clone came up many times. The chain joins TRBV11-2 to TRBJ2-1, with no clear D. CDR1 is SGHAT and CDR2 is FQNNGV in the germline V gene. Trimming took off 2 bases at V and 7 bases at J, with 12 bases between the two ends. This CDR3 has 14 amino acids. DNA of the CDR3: TGTGCCAGCAGCTTACAGCCCCAATCGAATGAGCAGTTCTTC. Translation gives CASSLQPQSNEQFF. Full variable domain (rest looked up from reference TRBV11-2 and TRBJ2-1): EAGVAQSPRYKIIEKRQSVAFWCNPISGHATLYWYQQILGQGPKLLIQFQNNGVVDDSQLPKDRFSAERLKGVDSTLKIQPAKLEDSAVYLCASSLQPQSNEQFFGPGTRLTVL.

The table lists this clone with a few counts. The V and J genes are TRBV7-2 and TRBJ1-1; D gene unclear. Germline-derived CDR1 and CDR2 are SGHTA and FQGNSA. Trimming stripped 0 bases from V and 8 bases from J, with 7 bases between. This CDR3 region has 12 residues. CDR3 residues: CASSLALGEAFF. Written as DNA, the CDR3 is TGTGCCAGCAGCTTAGCGCTCGGAGAAGCTTTCTTT.

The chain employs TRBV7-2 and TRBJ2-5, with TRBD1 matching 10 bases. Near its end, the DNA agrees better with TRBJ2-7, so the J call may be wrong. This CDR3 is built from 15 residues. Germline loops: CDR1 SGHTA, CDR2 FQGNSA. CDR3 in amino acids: CASSLGQGSSYEQYF. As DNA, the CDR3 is TGTGCCAGCAGCTTGGGACAGGGGAGCTCCTACGAGCAGTACTTC.

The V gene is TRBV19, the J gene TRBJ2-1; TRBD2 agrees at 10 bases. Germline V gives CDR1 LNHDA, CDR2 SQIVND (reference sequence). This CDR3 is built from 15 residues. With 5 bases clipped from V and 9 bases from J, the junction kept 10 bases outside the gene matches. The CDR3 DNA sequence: TGTGCCAGTAGTGGGCGTGGACTAGCGGCGCCTGAGCAGTTCTTC. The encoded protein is CASSGRGLAAPEQFF.

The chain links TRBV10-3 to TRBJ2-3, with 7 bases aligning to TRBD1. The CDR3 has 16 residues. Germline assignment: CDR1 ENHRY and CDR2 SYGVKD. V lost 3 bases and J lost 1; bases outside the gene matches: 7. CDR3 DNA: TGTGCCATCAGTGACTTGGACAGGTTTGGCACAGATACGCAGTATTTT. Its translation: CAISDLDRFGTDTQYF.

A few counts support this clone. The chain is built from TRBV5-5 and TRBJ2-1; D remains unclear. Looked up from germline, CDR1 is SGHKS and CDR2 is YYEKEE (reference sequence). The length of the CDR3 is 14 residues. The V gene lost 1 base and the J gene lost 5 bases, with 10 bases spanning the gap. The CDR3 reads CASSLTFTDNEQFF. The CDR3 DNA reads TGTGCCAGCAGCTTGACATTCACTGACAATGAGCAGTTCTTC.

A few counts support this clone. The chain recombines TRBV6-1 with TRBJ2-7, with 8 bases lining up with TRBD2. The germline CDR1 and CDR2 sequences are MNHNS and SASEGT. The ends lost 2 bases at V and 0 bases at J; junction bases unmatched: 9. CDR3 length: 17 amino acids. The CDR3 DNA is TGTGCCAGCAGTGAACCCTATAGCGGGATCCTCTCCTACGAGCAGTACTTC. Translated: CASSEPYSGILSYEQYF.

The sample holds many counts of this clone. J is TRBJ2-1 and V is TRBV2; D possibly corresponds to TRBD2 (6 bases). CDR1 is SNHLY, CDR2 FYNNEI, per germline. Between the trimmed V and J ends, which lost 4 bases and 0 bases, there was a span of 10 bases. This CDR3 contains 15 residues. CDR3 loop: CASSGDGSSYNEQFF. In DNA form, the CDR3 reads TGTGCCAGCAGTGGGGACGGGAGCTCCTACAATGAGCAGTTCTTC.

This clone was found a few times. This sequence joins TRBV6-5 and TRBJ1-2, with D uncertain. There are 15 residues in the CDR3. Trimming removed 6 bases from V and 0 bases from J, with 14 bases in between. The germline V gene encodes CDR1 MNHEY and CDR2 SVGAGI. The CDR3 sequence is CASRRTTLPNYGYTF. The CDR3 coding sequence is TGTGCCAGCAGGCGGACGACTCTACCTAACTATGGCTACACCTTC.

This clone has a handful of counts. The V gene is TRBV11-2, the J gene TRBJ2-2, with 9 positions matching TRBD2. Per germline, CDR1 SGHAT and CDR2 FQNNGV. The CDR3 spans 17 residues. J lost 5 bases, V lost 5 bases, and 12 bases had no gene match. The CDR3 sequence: CASSQIPSGAPTGELFF. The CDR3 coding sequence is TGTGCCAGCAGCCAGATTCCTAGCGGGGCACCTACCGGGGAGCTGTTTTTT.

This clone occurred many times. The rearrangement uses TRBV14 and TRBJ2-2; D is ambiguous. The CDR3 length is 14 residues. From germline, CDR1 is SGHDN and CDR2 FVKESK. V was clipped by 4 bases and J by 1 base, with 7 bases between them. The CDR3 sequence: CASSLLQNTGELFF. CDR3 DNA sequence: TGTGCCAGCAGCCTTCTCCAGAACACCGGGGAGCTGTTTTTT.

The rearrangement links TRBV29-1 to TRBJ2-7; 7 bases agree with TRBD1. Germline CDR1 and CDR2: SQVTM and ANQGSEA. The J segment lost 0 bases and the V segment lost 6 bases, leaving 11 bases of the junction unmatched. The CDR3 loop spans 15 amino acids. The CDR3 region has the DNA TGCAGCGTAGAGACAGGGTGGGATAGCTCCTACGAGCAGTACTTC. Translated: CSVETGWDSSYEQYF.

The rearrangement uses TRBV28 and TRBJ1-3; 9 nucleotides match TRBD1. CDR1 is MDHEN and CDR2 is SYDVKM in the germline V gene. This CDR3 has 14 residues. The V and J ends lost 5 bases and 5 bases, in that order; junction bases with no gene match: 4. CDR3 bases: TGTGCCAGCAGTCCCGGGACAGGGAGAAACACCATATATTTT. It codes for CASSPGTGRNTIYF. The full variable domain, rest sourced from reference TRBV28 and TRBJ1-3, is DVKVTQSSRYLVKRTGEKVFLECVQDMDHENMFWYRQDPGLGLRLIYFSYDVKMKEKGDIPEGYSVSREKKERFSLILESASTNQTSMYLCASSPGTGRNTIYFGEGSWLTVV.

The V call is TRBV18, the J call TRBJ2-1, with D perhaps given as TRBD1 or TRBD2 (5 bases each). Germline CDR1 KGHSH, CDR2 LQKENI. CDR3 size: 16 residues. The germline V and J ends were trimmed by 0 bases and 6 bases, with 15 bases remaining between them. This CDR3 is CASSPPAGGGTNEQFF. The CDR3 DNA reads TGTGCCAGCTCACCACCGGCAGGCGGTGGGACCAATGAGCAGTTCTTC.

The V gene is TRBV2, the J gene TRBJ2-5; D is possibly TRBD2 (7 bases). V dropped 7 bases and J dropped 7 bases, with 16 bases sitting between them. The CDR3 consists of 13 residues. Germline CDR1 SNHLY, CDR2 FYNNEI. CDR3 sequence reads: CASTERGATTQYF. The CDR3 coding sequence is TGTGCCAGCACCGAACGGGGGGCGACGACCCAGTACTTC.